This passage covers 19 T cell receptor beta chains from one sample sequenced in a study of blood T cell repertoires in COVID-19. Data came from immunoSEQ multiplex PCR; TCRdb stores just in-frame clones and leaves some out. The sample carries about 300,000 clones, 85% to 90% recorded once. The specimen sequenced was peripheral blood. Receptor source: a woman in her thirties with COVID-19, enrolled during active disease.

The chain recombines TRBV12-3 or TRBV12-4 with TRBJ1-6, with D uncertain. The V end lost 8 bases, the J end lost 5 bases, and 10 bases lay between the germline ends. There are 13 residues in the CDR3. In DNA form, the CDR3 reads TGTGCCAGCGCGGGAAGTCATAATTCACCCCTCCACTTT. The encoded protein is CASAGSHNSPLHF.

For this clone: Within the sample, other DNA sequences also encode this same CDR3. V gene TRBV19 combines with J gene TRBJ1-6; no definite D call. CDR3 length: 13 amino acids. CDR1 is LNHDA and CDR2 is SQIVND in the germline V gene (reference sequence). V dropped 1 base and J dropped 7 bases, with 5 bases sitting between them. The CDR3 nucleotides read TGTGCCAGTAGTATAGCGGGGAATTCACCCCTCCACTTT. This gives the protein CASSIAGNSPLHF. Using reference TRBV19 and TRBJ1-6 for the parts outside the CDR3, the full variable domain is DGGITQSPKYLFRKEGQNVTLSCEQNLNHDAMYWYRQDPGQGLRLIYYSQIVNDFQKGDIAEGYSVSREKKESFPLTVTSAQKNPTAFYLCASSIAGNSPLHFGNGTRLTVT.

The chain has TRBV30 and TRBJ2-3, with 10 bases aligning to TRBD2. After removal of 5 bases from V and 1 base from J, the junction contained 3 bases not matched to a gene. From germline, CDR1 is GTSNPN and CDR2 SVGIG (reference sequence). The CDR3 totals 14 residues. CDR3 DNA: TGTGCCTGGTCGGGGACTAGCGGCACAGATACGCAGTATTTT. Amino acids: CAWSGTSGTDTQYF.

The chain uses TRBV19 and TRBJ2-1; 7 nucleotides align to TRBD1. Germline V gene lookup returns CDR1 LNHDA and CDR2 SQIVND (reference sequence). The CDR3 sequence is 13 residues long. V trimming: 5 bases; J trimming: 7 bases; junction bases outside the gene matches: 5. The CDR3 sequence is CASSLDRRNEQFF. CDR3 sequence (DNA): TGTGCCAGTAGTTTGGACAGGCGTAATGAGCAGTTCTTC.

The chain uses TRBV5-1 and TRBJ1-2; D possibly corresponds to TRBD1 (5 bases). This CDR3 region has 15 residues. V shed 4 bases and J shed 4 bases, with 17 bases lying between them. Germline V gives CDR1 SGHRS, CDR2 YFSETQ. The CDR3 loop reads CASSPAGGVGYGYTF. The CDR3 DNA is TGCGCCAGCAGCCCGGCGGGGGGTGTGGGCTATGGCTACACCTTC.

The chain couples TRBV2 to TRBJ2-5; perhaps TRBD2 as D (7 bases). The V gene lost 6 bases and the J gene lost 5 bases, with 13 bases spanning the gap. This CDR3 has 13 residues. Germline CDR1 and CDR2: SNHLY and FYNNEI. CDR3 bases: TGTGCCAGCAGGGGGGGGCCGGCGGAGACCCAGTACTTC. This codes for CASRGGPAETQYF.

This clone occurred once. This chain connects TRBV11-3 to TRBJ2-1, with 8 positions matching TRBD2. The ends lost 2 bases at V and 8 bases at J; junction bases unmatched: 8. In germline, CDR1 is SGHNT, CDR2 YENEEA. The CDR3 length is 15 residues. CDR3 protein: CASSLRRGVLDEQFF. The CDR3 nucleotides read TGTGCCAGCAGCTTAAGGCGGGGGGTCCTGGATGAGCAGTTCTTC.

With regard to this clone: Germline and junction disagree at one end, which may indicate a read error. Here the CDR3 reads CTSSSTGTSYNEQFF. CDR3 coding DNA: TGCACCAGCAGTTCTACCGGGACAAGTTACAATGAGCAGTTCTTC. The V gene is TRBV5-1, the J gene TRBJ2-1, with D tentatively TRBD1 (6 bases). The CDR3 has 15 amino acids. The V gene's germline CDR1 is SGHRS and CDR2 YFSETQ.

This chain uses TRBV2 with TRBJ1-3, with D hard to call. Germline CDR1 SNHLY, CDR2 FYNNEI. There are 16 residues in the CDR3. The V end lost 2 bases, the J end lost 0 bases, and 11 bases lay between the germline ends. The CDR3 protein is CASSESLSISGNTIYF. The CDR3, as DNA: TGTGCCAGCAGTGAAAGCTTGAGTATCTCTGGAAACACCATATATTTT.

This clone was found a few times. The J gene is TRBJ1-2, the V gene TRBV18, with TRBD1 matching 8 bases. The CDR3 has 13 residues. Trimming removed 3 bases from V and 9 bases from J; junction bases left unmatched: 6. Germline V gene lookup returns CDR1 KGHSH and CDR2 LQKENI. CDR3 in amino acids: CASSPQGAQSYTF. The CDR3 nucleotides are TGTGCCAGCTCACCGCAGGGGGCGCAGAGCTACACCTTC.

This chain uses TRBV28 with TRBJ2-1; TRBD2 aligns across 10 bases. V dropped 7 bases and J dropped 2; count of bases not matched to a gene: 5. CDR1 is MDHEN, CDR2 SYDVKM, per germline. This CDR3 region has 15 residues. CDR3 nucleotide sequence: TGTGCCAGCAATGAGCGGGGGGGGCCCTACAATGAGCAGTTCTTC. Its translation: CASNERGGPYNEQFF.

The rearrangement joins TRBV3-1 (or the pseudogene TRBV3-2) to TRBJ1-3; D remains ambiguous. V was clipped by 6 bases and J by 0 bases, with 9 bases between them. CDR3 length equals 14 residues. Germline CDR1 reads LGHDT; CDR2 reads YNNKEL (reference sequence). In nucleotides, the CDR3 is TGTGCCAGCAGTCCTTTTAGCTCTGGAAACACCATATATTTT. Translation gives CASSPFSSGNTIYF.

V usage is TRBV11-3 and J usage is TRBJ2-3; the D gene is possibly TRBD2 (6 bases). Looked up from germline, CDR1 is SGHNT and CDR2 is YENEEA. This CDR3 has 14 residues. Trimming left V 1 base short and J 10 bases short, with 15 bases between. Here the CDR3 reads CASSLVEAGRAQYF. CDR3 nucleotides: TGTGCCAGCAGCTTAGTCGAGGCGGGGCGAGCGCAGTATTTT.

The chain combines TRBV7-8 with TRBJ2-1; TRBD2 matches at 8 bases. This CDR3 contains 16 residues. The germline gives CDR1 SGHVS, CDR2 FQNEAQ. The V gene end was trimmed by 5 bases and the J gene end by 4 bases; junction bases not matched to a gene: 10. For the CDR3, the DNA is TGTGCCAGCAGCCGAAGAGGTAGCGGGGTATACAATGAGCAGTTCTTC. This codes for CASSRRGSGVYNEQFF.

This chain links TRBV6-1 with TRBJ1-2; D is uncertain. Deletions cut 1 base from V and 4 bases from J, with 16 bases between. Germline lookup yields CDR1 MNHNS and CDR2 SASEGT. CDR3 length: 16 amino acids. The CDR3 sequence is CASSEVNRISIYGYTF. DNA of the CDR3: TGTGCCAGCAGTGAAGTTAATCGTATATCTATCTATGGCTACACCTTC.

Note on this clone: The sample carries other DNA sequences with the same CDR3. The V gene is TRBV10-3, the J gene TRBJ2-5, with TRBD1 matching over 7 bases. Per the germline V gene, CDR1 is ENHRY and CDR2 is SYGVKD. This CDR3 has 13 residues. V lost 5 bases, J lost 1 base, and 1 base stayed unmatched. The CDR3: CAISRDSQETQYF. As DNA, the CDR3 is TGTGCCATCAGTCGGGACAGCCAAGAGACCCAGTACTTC.

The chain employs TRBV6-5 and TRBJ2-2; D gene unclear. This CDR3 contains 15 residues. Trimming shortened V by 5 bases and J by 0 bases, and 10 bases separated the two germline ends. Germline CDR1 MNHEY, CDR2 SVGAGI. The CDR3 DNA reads TGTGCCAGCAGTCTTGACATGCCGAACACCGGGGAGCTGTTTTTT. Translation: CASSLDMPNTGELFF.

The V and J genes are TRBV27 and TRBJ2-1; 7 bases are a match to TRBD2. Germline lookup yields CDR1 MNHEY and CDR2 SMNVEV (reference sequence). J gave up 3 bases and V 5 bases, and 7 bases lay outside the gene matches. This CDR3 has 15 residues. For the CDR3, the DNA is TGTGCCAGCAGTCTCACCGGACTAGTCTACAATGAGCAGTTCTTC. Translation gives CASSLTGLVYNEQFF.

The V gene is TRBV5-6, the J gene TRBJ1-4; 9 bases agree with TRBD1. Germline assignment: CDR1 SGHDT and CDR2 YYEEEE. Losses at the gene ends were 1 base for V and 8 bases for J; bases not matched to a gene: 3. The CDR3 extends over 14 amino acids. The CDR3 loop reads CASSLWTGVEKLFF. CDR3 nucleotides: TGTGCCAGCAGCTTGTGGACAGGGGTGGAAAAACTGTTTTTT.